Presented here are 7 T cell receptor beta chains from one specimen sequenced in a study of blood T cell repertoires in COVID-19. Assay used: immunoSEQ multiplex PCR; TCRdb lists only in-frame clones, some missing. The table includes roughly 26,000 clones, around 88% detected once. The sequenced sample was peripheral blood. The receptors come from a man between 65 and 80 years old with acute or convalescent COVID-19.

V gene TRBV4-3 combines with J gene TRBJ1-3; no definite D call. Germline V gene lookup returns CDR1 LGHNA and CDR2 YSLEER. Deletions cut 0 bases from V and 4 bases from J, with 4 bases between. CDR3 length: 13 amino acids. DNA of the CDR3: TGCGCCAGCAGCCAAGAATCGGGAAACACCATATATTTT. It codes for CASSQESGNTIYF.

The V call is TRBV4-3, the J call TRBJ1-5; D is unclear. The CDR3 spans 17 residues. The germline CDR1 and CDR2 sequences are LGHNA and YSLEER. V was trimmed by 0 bases and J by 1 base, leaving 13 bases between them. This CDR3 reads CASSQDRTEWSNQPQHF. CDR3 DNA sequence: TGCGCCAGCAGCCAAGATCGCACGGAGTGGAGCAATCAGCCCCAGCATTTT.

J is TRBJ2-2 and V is TRBV7-3; D is possibly TRBD1 (7 bases). The CDR3 has 14 residues. CDR1 and CDR2 (germline): SGHTA, FQGTGA. Trimming left V 7 bases short and J 6 bases short, with 15 bases between. This CDR3 reads CASKGRQGAGELFF. Here the CDR3 DNA reads TGTGCCAGCAAGGGGAGGCAGGGGGCCGGGGAGCTGTTTTTT. The whole variable domain, filled in from reference TRBV7-3 and TRBJ2-2, reads GAGVSQTPSNKVTEKGKYVELRCDPISGHTALYWYRQSLGQGPEFLIYFQGTGAADDSGLPNDRFFAVRPEGSVSTLKIQRTERGDSAVYLCASKGRQGAGELFFGEGSRLTVL.

V gene TRBV7-9 combines with J gene TRBJ2-1, with TRBD1 identical over 9 bases. The CDR3 runs to 14 residues. The V gene's germline CDR1 is SEHNR and CDR2 FQNEAQ (reference sequence). The V segment lost 3 bases and the J segment 6 bases; nucleotides outside the gene matches: 3. The CDR3 spells CASSFTQGANEQFF. As DNA, the CDR3 is TGTGCCAGCAGCTTTACACAGGGGGCCAATGAGCAGTTCTTC.

The V gene is TRBV2, the J gene TRBJ1-3; D possibly corresponds to TRBD1 (5 bases). Per the germline V gene, CDR1 is SNHLY and CDR2 is FYNNEI. There are 15 residues in the CDR3. V was shortened by 6 bases and J by 0 bases, with 12 bases between the two germline ends. The CDR3 reads CASRGDGSSGNTIYF. In nucleotides, the CDR3 is TGTGCCAGCAGGGGGGACGGGAGCTCTGGAAACACCATATATTTT.

The chain recombines TRBV19 with TRBJ1-1; D is possibly TRBD1 (6 bases). V dropped 4 bases and J dropped 11 bases, with 35 bases sitting between them. CDR1 LNHDA and CDR2 SQIVND come from the germline V gene (reference sequence). The CDR3 has 19 amino acids. The CDR3 DNA follows: TGTGCCAGTAGTAAGCGCATCGGGGCCCAGTATGACAGGAACACGGAGGCTTTCTTT. This encodes CASSKRIGAQYDRNTEAFF.

This clone has a handful of counts. V and J are TRBV7-2 and TRBJ2-1; D possibly corresponds to TRBD2 (5 bases). This CDR3 has 12 amino acids. V was pared by 10 bases and J by 10 bases, with 17 bases between. CDR1 and CDR2 from the germline V gene are SGHTA and FQGNSA. CDR3 sequence (DNA): TGTGCCACCCTTGGGCGGACTTCCGAGCAGTTCTTC. It specifies CATLGRTSEQFF.